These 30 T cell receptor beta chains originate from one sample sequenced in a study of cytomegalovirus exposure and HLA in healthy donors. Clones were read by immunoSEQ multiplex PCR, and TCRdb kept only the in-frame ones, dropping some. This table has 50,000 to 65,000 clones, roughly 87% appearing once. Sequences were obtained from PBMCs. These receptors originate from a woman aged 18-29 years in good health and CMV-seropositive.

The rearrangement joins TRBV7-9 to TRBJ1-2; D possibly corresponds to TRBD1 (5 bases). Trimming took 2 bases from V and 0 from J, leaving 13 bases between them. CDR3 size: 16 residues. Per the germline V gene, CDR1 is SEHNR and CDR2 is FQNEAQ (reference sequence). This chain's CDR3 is CASSLWSTGSNYGYTF. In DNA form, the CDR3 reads TGTGCCAGCAGCTTATGGTCTACAGGATCTAACTATGGCTACACCTTC.

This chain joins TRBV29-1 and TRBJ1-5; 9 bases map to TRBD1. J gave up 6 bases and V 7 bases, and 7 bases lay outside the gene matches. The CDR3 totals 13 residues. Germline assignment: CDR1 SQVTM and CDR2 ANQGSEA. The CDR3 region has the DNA TGCAGCGCTCTACAGGGGGCGGGTCAGCCCCAGCATTTT. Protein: CSALQGAGQPQHF.

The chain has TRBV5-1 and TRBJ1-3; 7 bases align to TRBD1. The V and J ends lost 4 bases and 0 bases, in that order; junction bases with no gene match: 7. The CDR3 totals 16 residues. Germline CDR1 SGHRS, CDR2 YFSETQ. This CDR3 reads CASSRTPGGSGNTIYF. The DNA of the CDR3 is TGCGCCAGCAGCCGAACCCCAGGGGGCTCTGGAAACACCATATATTTT.

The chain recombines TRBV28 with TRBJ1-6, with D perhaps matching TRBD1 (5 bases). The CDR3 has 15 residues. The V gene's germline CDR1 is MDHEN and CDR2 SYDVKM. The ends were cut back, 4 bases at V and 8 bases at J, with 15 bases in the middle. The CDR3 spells CASSSPQGLDSPLHF. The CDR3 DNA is TGTGCCAGCAGTTCCCCTCAGGGATTAGATTCACCCCTCCACTTT.

CDR3 sequence reads: CASSFGGGKNIQYF. CDR3 in DNA: TGTGCCAGCAGCTTTGGCGGGGGCAAAAACATTCAGTACTTC. The V call is TRBV5-5, the J call TRBJ2-4; 7 positions agree with TRBD2. Germline-derived CDR1 and CDR2 are SGHKS and YYEKEE (reference sequence). The CDR3 sequence is 14 residues long. V lost 2 bases to trimming and J lost 3 bases; unmatched junction nucleotides: 2.

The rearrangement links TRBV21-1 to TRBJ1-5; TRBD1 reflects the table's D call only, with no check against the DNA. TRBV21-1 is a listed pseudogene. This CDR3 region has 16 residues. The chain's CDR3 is CASSQIETGGFQPQHF. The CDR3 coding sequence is TGTGCCAGCAGCCAAATAGAAACAGGGGGCTTCCAGCCCCAGCATTTT.

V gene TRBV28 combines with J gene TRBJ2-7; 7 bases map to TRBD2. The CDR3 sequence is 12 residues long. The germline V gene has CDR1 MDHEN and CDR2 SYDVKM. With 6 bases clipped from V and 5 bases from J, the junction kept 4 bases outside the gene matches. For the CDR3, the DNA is TGTGCCAGCAGAGGACTAGGGAACGAGCAGTACTTC. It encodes CASRGLGNEQYF.

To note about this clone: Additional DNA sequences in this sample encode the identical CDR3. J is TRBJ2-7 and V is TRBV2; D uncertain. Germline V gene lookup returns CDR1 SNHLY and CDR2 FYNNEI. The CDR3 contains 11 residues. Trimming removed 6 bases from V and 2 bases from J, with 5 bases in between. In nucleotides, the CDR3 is TGTGCCAGCAGCCCTACCTACGAGCAGTACTTC. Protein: CASSPTYEQYF.

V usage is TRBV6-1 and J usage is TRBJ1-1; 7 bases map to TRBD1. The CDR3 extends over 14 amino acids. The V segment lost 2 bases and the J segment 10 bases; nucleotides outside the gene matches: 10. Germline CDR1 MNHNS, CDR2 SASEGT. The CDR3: CASSERGQLVGAFF. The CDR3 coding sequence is TGTGCCAGCAGTGAACGGGGACAGTTGGTGGGAGCTTTCTTT.

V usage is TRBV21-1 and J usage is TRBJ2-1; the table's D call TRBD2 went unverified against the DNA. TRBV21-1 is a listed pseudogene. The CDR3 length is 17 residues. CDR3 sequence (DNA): TGTGCCAGCAGCAAAAGGCGGGCAGATAGCTCCTACAATGAGCAGTTCTTC. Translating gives CASSKRRADSSYNEQFF.

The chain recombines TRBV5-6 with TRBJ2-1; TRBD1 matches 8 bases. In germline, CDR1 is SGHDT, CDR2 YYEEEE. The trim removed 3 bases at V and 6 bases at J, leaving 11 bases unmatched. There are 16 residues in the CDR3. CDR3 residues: CASSWTGTGRVNEQFF. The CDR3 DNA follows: TGTGCCAGCAGCTGGACCGGGACAGGTAGAGTCAATGAGCAGTTCTTC.

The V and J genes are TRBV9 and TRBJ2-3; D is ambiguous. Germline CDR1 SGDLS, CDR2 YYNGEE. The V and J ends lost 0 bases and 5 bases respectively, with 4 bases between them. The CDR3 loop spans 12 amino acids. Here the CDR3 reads CASSVGLDTQYF. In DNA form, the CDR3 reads TGTGCCAGCAGCGTAGGACTAGATACGCAGTATTTT.

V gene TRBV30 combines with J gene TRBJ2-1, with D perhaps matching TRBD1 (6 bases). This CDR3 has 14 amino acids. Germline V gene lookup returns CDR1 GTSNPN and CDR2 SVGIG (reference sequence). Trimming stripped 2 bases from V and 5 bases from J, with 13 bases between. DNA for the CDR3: TGTGCCTGGAGTACAGGGAAAGGCCACAATGAGCAGTTCTTC. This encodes CAWSTGKGHNEQFF.

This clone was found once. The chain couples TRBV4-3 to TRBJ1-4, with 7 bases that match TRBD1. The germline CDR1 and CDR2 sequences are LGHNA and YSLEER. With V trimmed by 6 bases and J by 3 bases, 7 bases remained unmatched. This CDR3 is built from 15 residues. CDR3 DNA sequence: TGCGCCAGCAGTCAGGGGGTACAGCCTAATGAAAAACTGTTTTTT. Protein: CASSQGVQPNEKLFF.

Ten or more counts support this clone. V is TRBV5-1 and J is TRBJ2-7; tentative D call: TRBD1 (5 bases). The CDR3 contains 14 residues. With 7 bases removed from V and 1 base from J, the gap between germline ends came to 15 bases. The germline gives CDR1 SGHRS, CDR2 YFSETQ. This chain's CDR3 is CASATGPPSYEQYF. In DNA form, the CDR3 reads TGCGCCAGCGCAACAGGACCCCCATCCTACGAGCAGTACTTC.

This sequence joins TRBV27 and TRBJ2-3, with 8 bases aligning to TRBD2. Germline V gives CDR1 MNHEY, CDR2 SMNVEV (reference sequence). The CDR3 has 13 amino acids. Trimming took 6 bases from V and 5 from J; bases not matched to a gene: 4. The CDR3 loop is CASRGLVQDTQYF. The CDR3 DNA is TGTGCCAGCAGGGGACTAGTTCAAGATACGCAGTATTTT.

The CDR3 DNA follows: TGTGCCAGCAGCTTCCGCGGGGGGAACACAGATACGCAGTATTTT. Translated, it gives CASSFRGGNTDTQYF. V usage is TRBV5-4 and J usage is TRBJ2-3; 8 bases agree with TRBD2. Trimming cost V 2 bases and J 2 bases; bases outside gene matches: 4. The CDR3 consists of 15 residues. In germline, CDR1 is SGHNT, CDR2 YYREEE (reference sequence).

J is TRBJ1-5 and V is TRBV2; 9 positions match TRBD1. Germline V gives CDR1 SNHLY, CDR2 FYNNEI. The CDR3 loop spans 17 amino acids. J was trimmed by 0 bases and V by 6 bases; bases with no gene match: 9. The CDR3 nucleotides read TGTGCCAGCAGCCTTGGACAGGGGCTTAATAGCAATCAGCCCCAGCATTTT. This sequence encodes CASSLGQGLNSNQPQHF.

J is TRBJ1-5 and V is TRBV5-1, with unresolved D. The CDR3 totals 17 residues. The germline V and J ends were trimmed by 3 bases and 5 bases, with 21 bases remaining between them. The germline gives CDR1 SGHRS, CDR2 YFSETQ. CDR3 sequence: CASSSGLDPVGDQPQHF. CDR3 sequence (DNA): TGCGCCAGCAGCTCAGGACTAGACCCCGTCGGTGATCAGCCCCAGCATTTT.

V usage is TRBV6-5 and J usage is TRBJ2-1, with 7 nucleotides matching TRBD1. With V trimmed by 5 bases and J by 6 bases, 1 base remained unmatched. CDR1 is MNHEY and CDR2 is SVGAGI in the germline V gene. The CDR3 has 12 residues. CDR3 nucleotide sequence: TGTGCCAGCAGTGGGGACAGCAATGAGCAGTTCTTC. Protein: CASSGDSNEQFF.

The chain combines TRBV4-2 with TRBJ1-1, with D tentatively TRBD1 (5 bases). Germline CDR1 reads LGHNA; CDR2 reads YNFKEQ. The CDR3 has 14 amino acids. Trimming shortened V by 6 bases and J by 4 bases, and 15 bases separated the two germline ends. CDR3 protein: CASRTGGVVTEAFF. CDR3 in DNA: TGTGCCAGCAGGACGGGGGGGGTGGTCACTGAAGCTTTCTTT.

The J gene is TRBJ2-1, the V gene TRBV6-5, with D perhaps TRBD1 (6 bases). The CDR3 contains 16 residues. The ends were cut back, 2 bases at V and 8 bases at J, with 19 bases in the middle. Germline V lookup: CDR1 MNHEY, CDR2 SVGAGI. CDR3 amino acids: CASSYATGRPLDEQFF. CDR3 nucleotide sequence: TGTGCCAGCAGTTACGCTACAGGGCGTCCTCTGGATGAGCAGTTCTTC.

The CDR3 DNA reads as TGCGCCAGCAGCGGTAGCCAGCAACATAATTCACCCCTCCACTTT. This sequence encodes CASSGSQQHNSPLHF. The rearrangement links TRBV5-1 to TRBJ1-6; D remains ambiguous. CDR3 size: 15 residues. Trimming cost V 4 bases and J 5 bases, with 13 bases left between them. Per germline, CDR1 SGHRS and CDR2 YFSETQ.

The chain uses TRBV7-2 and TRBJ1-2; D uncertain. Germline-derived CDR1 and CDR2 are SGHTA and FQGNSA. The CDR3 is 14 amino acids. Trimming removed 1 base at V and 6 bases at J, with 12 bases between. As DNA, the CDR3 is TGTGCCAGCAGCTTAGAGGCCGCCGGAGATGGCTACACCTTC. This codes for CASSLEAAGDGYTF.

The CDR3 nucleotides read TGTGCCAGCAGCGGACCTAGCGGGGGGTCGAATGAGCAGTTCTTC. This gives the protein CASSGPSGGSNEQFF. The J gene is TRBJ2-1, the V gene TRBV9; TRBD2 matches at 11 bases. The CDR3 extends over 15 amino acids. Per germline, CDR1 SGDLS and CDR2 YYNGEE. V dropped 3 bases and J dropped 7; count of bases not matched to a gene: 6.

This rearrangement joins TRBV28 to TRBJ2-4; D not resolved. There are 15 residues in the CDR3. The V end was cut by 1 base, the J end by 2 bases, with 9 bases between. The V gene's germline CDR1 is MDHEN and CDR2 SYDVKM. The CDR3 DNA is TGTGCCAGCAGTTTATTGCATACTACCAAAAACATTCAGTACTTC. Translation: CASSLLHTTKNIQYF.

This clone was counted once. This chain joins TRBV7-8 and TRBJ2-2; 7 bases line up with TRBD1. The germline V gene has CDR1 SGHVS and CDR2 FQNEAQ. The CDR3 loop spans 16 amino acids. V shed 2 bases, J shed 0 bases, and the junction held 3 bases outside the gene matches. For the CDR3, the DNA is TGTGCCAGCAGCTTACGAGGGGGCGCGAACACCGGGGAGCTGTTTTTT. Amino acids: CASSLRGGANTGELFF. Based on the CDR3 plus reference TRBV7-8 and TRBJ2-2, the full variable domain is GAGVSQSPRYKVAKRGQDVALRCDPISGHVSLFWYQQALGQGPEFLTYFQNEAQLDKSGLPSDRFFAERPEGSVSTLKIQRTQQEDSAVYLCASSLRGGANTGELFFGEGSRLTVL.

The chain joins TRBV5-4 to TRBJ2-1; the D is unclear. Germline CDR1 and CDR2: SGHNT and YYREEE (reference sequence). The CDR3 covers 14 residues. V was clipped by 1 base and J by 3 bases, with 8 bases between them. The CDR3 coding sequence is TGTGCCAGCAGCTTGTATTCTCTCTACAATGAGCAGTTCTTC. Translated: CASSLYSLYNEQFF. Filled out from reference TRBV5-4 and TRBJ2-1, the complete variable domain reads ETGVTQSPTHLIKTRGQQVTLRCSSQSGHNTVSWYQQALGQGPQFIFQYYREEENGRGNFPPRFSGLQFPNYSSELNVNALELDDSALYLCASSLYSLYNEQFFGPGTRLTVL.

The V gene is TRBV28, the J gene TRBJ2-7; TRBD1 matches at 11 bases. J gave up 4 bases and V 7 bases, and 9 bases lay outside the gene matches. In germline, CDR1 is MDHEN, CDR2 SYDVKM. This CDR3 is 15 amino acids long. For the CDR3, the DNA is TGTGCCAGCACCGGTACCGGGACAGGGGGATACGAGCAGTACTTC. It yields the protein CASTGTGTGGYEQYF.

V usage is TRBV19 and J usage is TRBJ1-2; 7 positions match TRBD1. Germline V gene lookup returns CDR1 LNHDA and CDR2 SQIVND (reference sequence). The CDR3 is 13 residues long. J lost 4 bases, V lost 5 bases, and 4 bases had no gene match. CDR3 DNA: TGTGCCAGTAGTTTTAGGGACAGCTATGGCTACACCTTC. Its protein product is CASSFRDSYGYTF.